The 2 T cell receptor beta chains below come from one sample, sequenced in a study of OX40 agonist ivuxolimab in advanced cancers. Libraries were prepared by immunoSEQ multiplex PCR; TCRdb keeps only in-frame clonotypes and omits some of them. The sample comprises around 70,000 clones, around 87% of which are singletons, and roughly 0.98% rests with the top ten. Material: CD4+ or CD8+ T cells sorted from blood, obtained in a trial of the OX40 agonist ivuxolimab. All receptors come from an adult with an advanced solid tumor such as melanoma, head and neck, liver or kidney cancer.

CDR3 loop: CASSLDMRNTIYF. For the CDR3, the DNA is TGTGCCAGCAGCTTAGATATGAGAAACACCATATATTTT. J is TRBJ1-3 and V is TRBV7-9; no clear D gene. Trimming shortened V by 1 base and J by 5 bases, and 6 bases separated the two germline ends. Germline lookup yields CDR1 SEHNR and CDR2 FQNEAQ (reference sequence). CDR3 size: 13 residues.

This chain's CDR3 is CASSALPLTGNTIYF. The DNA for the CDR3 is TGTGCCAGCAGCGCCCTCCCTCTAACTGGAAACACCATATATTTT. V is TRBV9 and J is TRBJ1-3, with D hard to call. This CDR3 region has 15 residues. V lost 3 bases to trimming and J lost 2 bases, with 12 bases between them. In germline, CDR1 is SGDLS, CDR2 YYNGEE.